There are a few counts of the clone carrying this T cell receptor beta chain. Its target is unknown. Through a sample-barcoded 5' primer and a J-beta primer mix, a second PCR was run for about 7 to 12 cycles. In TCRdb, the 5' RACE reads were re-called with MiXCR into one record per CDR3 protein. The repertoire holds about 1,400,000 distinct CDR3 sequences, with approximately 40% as singletons. This specimen comes from a study of blood T cells in healthy people across ages. Points from the study as a whole: Both naive CD4+ cell counts and diversity were greater in long-lived donors than in aged donors. Strong correlation linked observed beta diversity and percent naive T cells.

This sequence originates from a woman aged 18-29 years in good health. The specimen sequenced was blood.

The CDR3 DNA reads as TGTGCCAGCAGTTCAACGACAGGGTCAGATACGCAGTATTTT. Translating gives CASSSTTGSDTQYF. The chain couples TRBV2 to TRBJ2-3; 7 bases are shared with TRBD1. Per the germline V gene, CDR1 is SNHLY and CDR2 is FYNNEI. This CDR3 has 14 residues. V lost 5 bases and J lost 4; bases outside the gene matches: 6.